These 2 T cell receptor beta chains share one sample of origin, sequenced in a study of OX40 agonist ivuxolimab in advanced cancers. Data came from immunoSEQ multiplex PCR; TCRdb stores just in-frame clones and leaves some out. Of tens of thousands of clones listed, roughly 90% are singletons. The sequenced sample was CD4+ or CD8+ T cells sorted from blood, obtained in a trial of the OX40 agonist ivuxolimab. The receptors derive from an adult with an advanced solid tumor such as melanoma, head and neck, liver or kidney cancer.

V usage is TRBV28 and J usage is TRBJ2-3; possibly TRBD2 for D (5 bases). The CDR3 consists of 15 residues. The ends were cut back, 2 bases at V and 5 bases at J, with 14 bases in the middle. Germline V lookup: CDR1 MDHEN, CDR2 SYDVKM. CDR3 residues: CASSLDRPAGDTQYF. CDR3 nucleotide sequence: TGTGCCAGCAGTTTAGACCGCCCCGCGGGAGATACGCAGTATTTT.

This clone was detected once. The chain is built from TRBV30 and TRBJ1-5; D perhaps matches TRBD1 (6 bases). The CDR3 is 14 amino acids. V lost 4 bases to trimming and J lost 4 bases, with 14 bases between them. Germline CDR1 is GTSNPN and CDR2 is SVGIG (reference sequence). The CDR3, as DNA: TGTGCCTGGACCGAGGGCAGGGGAAATCAGCCCCAGCATTTT. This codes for CAWTEGRGNQPQHF.